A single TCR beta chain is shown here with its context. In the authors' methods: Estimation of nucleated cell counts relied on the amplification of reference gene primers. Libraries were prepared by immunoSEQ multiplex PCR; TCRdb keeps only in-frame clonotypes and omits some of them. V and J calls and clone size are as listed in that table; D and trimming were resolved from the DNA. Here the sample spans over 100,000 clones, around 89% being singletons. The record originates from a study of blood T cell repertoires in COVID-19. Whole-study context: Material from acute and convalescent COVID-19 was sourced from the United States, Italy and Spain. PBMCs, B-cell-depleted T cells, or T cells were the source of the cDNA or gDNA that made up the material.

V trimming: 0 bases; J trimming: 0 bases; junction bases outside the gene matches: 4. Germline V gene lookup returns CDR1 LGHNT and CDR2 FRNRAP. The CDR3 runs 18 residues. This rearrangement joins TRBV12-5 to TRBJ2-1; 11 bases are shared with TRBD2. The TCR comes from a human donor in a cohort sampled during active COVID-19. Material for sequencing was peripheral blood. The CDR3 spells CASGLVLAGVSSYNEQFF. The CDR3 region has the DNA TGTGCTAGTGGTTTGGTACTAGCGGGGGTGAGCTCCTACAATGAGCAGTTCTTC.